Presented here are 29 T cell receptor beta chains from one specimen sequenced in a study of control samples from healthy donors and cancer patients. Profiled with immunoSEQ multiplex PCR; TCRdb holds only in-frame clones, not every one. The table has 200,000 or so clones, roughly nine tenths seen once. The material sequenced was blood. The receptors derive from a young man in good health.

The rearrangement uses TRBV28 and TRBJ2-6, with D possibly being TRBD2 (6 bases). Germline V gene sequence: CDR1 MDHEN, CDR2 SYDVKM. The V end was cut by 5 bases, the J end by 1 base, with 9 bases between. The CDR3 contains 15 residues. CDR3 protein: CASSVGGSGANVLTF. The CDR3 nucleotides are TGTGCCAGCAGTGTCGGGGGTTCTGGGGCCAACGTCCTGACTTTC.

The rearrangement uses TRBV2 and TRBJ1-1; D unclear. The CDR3 length is 15 residues. The V and J ends lost 1 base and 1 base respectively, with 10 bases between them. The germline CDR1 and CDR2 sequences are SNHLY and FYNNEI. The CDR3 region is CASSEGVGRNTEAFF. CDR3 nucleotides: TGTGCCAGCAGTGAAGGTGTCGGCCGGAACACTGAAGCTTTCTTT.

The V call is TRBV6-5, the J call TRBJ1-1; D remains ambiguous. The V end lost 4 bases, the J end lost 9 bases, and 12 bases lay between the germline ends. Germline lookup yields CDR1 MNHEY and CDR2 SVGAGI. This CDR3 has 12 amino acids. CDR3 sequence: CASSLPEGKAFF. The CDR3 region has the DNA TGTGCCAGCAGTTTACCGGAGGGAAAAGCTTTCTTT.

The CDR3 region is CAWNGQTKNSPLHF. CDR3 bases: TGTGCCTGGAATGGCCAGACCAAAAATTCACCCCTCCACTTT. The J gene is TRBJ1-6, the V gene TRBV30; D call uncertain. The CDR3 spans 14 residues. The germline V gene encodes CDR1 GTSNPN and CDR2 SVGIG (reference sequence). V dropped 4 bases and J dropped 7 bases, with 14 bases sitting between them.

This chain joins TRBV14 and TRBJ1-5, with TRBD1 identical over 7 bases. The CDR3 consists of 16 residues. From germline, CDR1 is SGHDN and CDR2 FVKESK. J gave up 2 bases and V 3 bases, and 7 bases lay outside the gene matches. The chain's CDR3 is CASSHGYRGGNQPQHF. The DNA of the CDR3 is TGTGCCAGCAGCCATGGTTACAGGGGTGGCAATCAGCCCCAGCATTTT.

The chain recombines TRBV6-2 or TRBV6-3 with TRBJ2-1; D is unresolved. The CDR3 has 12 residues. Trimming left V 2 bases short and J 2 bases short, with 1 base between. Germline loops: CDR1 MNHEY, CDR2 SVGEGT. CDR3 DNA sequence: TGTGCCAGCAGTTACACCTACAATGAGCAGTTCTTC. Translated: CASSYTYNEQFF.

The rearrangement links TRBV7-9 to TRBJ2-2, with a weak D call TRBD1 (6 bases). The germline gives CDR1 SEHNR, CDR2 FQNEAQ (reference sequence). The V end was cut by 4 bases, the J end by 6 bases, with 18 bases between. CDR3 length: 16 residues. In DNA form, the CDR3 reads TGTGCCAGCAGCTCGGACGCGACAGGATGGTCCGGGGAGCTGTTTTTT. Its protein is CASSSDATGWSGELFF. The entire variable domain, with the rest obtained from reference TRBV7-9 and TRBJ2-2, is as follows: DTGVSQNPRHKITKRGQNVTFRCDPISEHNRLYWYRQTLGQGPEFLTYFQNEAQLEKSRLLSDRFSAERPKGSFSTLEIQRTEQGDSAMYLCASSSDATGWSGELFFGEGSRLTVL.

This sequence joins TRBV9 and TRBJ1-2; maybe TRBD1 (5 bases). Germline V gene sequence: CDR1 SGDLS, CDR2 YYNGEE. The CDR3 sequence is 14 residues long. The ends were cut back, 3 bases at V and 0 bases at J, with 9 bases in the middle. The CDR3 sequence is CASSGGGANYGYTF. The CDR3 DNA follows: TGTGCCAGCAGCGGCGGGGGAGCTAACTATGGCTACACCTTC.

V usage is TRBV5-6 and J usage is TRBJ2-3; no clear D gene. V was trimmed by 2 bases and J by 0 bases, leaving 10 bases between them. CDR1 is SGHDT and CDR2 is YYEEEE in the germline V gene. The CDR3 contains 15 residues. The CDR3 loop is CASSFQSSSTDTQYF. DNA for the CDR3: TGTGCCAGCAGCTTTCAGTCCTCTAGCACAGATACGCAGTATTTT.

This clone has more than one count but fewer than ten. The chain carries TRBV6-2 or TRBV6-3 and TRBJ1-1, with a weak D call TRBD1 (5 bases). V lost 2 bases to trimming and J lost 13 bases, with 20 bases between them. Germline assignment: CDR1 MNHEY and CDR2 SVGEGT. This CDR3 spans 14 amino acids. CDR3 nucleotide sequence: TGTGCCAGCAGTTACGGTGACAGCCCATATTCTAATTTCTTT. Protein: CASSYGDSPYSNFF.

This clone has just one count. The rearrangement links TRBV4-1 to TRBJ1-6; D possibly corresponds to TRBD1 (5 bases). V was shortened by 4 bases and J by 14 bases, with 18 bases between the two germline ends. The CDR3 is 14 residues long. Germline V gene lookup returns CDR1 MGHRA and CDR2 YSYEKL. CDR3 region: CASSLSGTPYSLHF. The CDR3 DNA follows: TGCGCCAGCAGCCTCTCCGGGACTCCCTATTCCCTCCACTTT.

The genes are TRBV3-1 (or the pseudogene TRBV3-2) and TRBJ2-3; a possible D gene is TRBD2 (5 bases). Germline CDR1 is LGHDT and CDR2 is YNNKEL (reference sequence). Trimming stripped 0 bases from V and 6 bases from J, with 10 bases between. The CDR3 has 14 residues. The CDR3 sequence is CASSQDGSGDTQYF. The CDR3 bases are TGTGCCAGCAGCCAAGACGGTTCGGGGGATACGCAGTATTTT.

V usage is TRBV6-6 and J usage is TRBJ1-5; weak D call: TRBD1 (6 bases). The CDR3 spans 17 residues. Trimming shortened V by 5 bases and J by 5 bases, and 22 bases separated the two germline ends. Germline V gene data show CDR1 as MNHNY and CDR2 as SVGAGI (reference sequence). The CDR3 sequence is CASSPRPRQGRHQPQHF. The CDR3 DNA is TGTGCCAGCAGTCCCCGGCCCCGGCAGGGGAGGCATCAGCCCCAGCATTTT.

V usage is TRBV19 and J usage is TRBJ2-3; TRBD1 aligns across 12 bases. The CDR3 has 17 residues. Germline V gives CDR1 LNHDA, CDR2 SQIVND (reference sequence). Trimming at V came to 1 base and at J to 3 bases, leaving 5 bases not matched to a gene. In nucleotides, the CDR3 is TGTGCCAGTAGTATAGTCCCGGGACAGGGGGCAACAGATACGCAGTATTTT. It encodes CASSIVPGQGATDTQYF.

The chain uses TRBV25-1 and TRBJ1-4; D gene uncertain. Trimming shortened V by 3 bases and J by 7 bases, and 12 bases separated the two germline ends. There are 14 residues in the CDR3. CDR1 is MGHDK, CDR2 SYGVNS, per germline. CDR3 nucleotide sequence: TGTGCCAGCAGTGAGAGCCCGCCGGGTGAAAAACTGTTTTTT. Its protein is CASSESPPGEKLFF.

The CDR3 sequence: CASSQDLGLAGGQETQYF. In DNA form, the CDR3 reads TGCGCCAGCAGCCAAGATCTGGGACTAGCGGGGGGCCAAGAGACCCAGTACTTC. This rearrangement joins TRBV4-1 to TRBJ2-5; 15 nucleotides align to TRBD2. This CDR3 has 18 residues. CDR1 is MGHRA, CDR2 YSYEKL, per germline. The V segment lost 0 bases and the J segment 1 base; nucleotides outside the gene matches: 3.

This sequence joins TRBV21-1 and TRBJ1-5. TRBV21-1 is deemed a pseudogene. This CDR3 comprises 17 residues. In DNA, the CDR3 is TGTGCCAGCAGCAACCCCCCGGGGGGGGTTAGCAATCAGCCCCAGCATTTT. Translated, it gives CASSNPPGGVSNQPQHF.

V gene TRBV25-1 combines with J gene TRBJ1-1; 8 nucleotides agree with TRBD1. This CDR3 has 13 residues. Germline V lookup: CDR1 MGHDK, CDR2 SYGVNS. V trimming: 5 bases; J trimming: 3 bases; junction bases outside the gene matches: 2. As DNA, the CDR3 is TGTGCCAGCAGTTGGGACAGGTACACTGAAGCTTTCTTT. Protein sequence: CASSWDRYTEAFF.

This rearrangement joins TRBV16 to TRBJ1-2, with 10 bases identical to TRBD1. Germline V CDR1 and CDR2: KGHSY, FQNENV. V was pared by 3 bases and J by 3 bases, with 16 bases of the junction left unmatched. This CDR3 region has 19 residues. The chain's CDR3 is CASSHQRDRGTVGDYGYTF. The DNA of the CDR3 is TGTGCCAGCAGCCACCAACGGGACAGGGGCACCGTCGGCGACTATGGCTACACCTTC.

V is TRBV3-1 (or the pseudogene TRBV3-2) and J is TRBJ2-2, with TRBD2 identical over 8 bases. Germline-derived CDR1 and CDR2 are LGHDT and YNNKEL (reference sequence). This CDR3 contains 15 residues. V trimming: 7 bases; J trimming: 9 bases; junction bases outside the gene matches: 13. The DNA of the CDR3 is TGTGCCAGCATCGGCACAGCGGGGGTTAGGAGGGAGCTGTTTTTT. This encodes CASIGTAGVRRELFF.

This chain joins TRBV18 and TRBJ1-6, with D maybe TRBD1 (6 bases). This CDR3 has 15 amino acids. Germline CDR1 reads KGHSH; CDR2 reads LQKENI. With 1 base removed from V and 6 bases from J, the gap between germline ends came to 10 bases. The CDR3 loop is CASSPLQGTNSPLHF. In nucleotides, the CDR3 is TGTGCCAGCTCACCACTCCAGGGGACTAATTCACCCCTCCACTTT.

V and J are TRBV3-1 (or the pseudogene TRBV3-2) and TRBJ1-2; TRBD1 might be the D (6 bases). V dropped 6 bases and J dropped 5 bases, with 13 bases sitting between them. This CDR3 has 13 residues. Germline-derived CDR1 and CDR2 are LGHDT and YNNKEL (reference sequence). The chain's CDR3 is CASSPGVEYGYTF. The CDR3 DNA sequence: TGTGCCAGCAGTCCAGGGGTCGAGTATGGCTACACCTTC.

The chain has TRBV7-9 and TRBJ1-1; D might be TRBD1 (5 bases). Germline V CDR1 and CDR2: SEHNR, FQNEAQ (reference sequence). The CDR3 extends over 14 amino acids. V was pared by 5 bases and J by 2 bases, with 12 bases between. CDR3 nucleotide sequence: TGTGCCAGCAGCAGGGATGGGGGTAACACTGAAGCTTTCTTT. This encodes CASSRDGGNTEAFF.

The CDR3 nucleotides read TGTGCCAGCAGCCACAGGGTCGCGGGAAACACCATATATTTT. Encoded protein: CASSHRVAGNTIYF. This chain connects TRBV7-6 to TRBJ1-3; D might be TRBD1 (6 bases). This CDR3 is 14 amino acids long. From germline, CDR1 is SGHVS and CDR2 FNYEAQ. V was pared by 5 bases and J by 4 bases, with 12 bases between. The variable domain in full, completed from reference TRBV7-6 and TRBJ1-3, reads GAGVSQSPRYKVTKRGQDVALRCDPISGHVSLYWYRQALGQGPEFLTYFNYEAQQDKSGLPNDRFSAERPEGSISTLTIQRTEQRDSAMYRCASSHRVAGNTIYFGEGSWLTVV.

V is TRBV5-1 and J is TRBJ2-1; unclear D gene. Germline lookup yields CDR1 SGHRS and CDR2 YFSETQ. CDR3 length: 14 amino acids. V was clipped by 0 bases and J by 4 bases, with 8 bases between them. CDR3 loop: CASSLAESYNEQFF. CDR3 DNA sequence: TGCGCCAGCAGCTTGGCAGAGAGTTACAATGAGCAGTTCTTC.

J is TRBJ1-4 and V is TRBV5-6; TRBD1 might be the D (5 bases). Looked up from germline, CDR1 is SGHDT and CDR2 is YYEEEE. The CDR3 loop spans 14 amino acids. V was cut by 1 base and J by 8 bases, with 12 bases left in between. The CDR3 here is CASSLWQGWEKLFF. The CDR3 nucleotides are TGTGCCAGCAGCTTGTGGCAGGGATGGGAAAAACTGTTTTTT.

This clone was found a few times. The chain joins TRBV19 to TRBJ1-3; TRBD1 agrees at 12 bases. V trimming: 3 bases; J trimming: 8 bases; junction bases outside the gene matches: 5. Germline values: CDR1 LNHDA, CDR2 SQIVND (reference sequence). There are 15 residues in the CDR3. CDR3: CASSMTGQGADTIYF. The CDR3 DNA is TGTGCCAGTAGTATGACGGGACAGGGGGCAGACACCATATATTTT. The complete variable domain, with remaining parts taken from reference TRBV19 and TRBJ1-3, reads DGGITQSPKYLFRKEGQNVTLSCEQNLNHDAMYWYRQDPGQGLRLIYYSQIVNDFQKGDIAEGYSVSREKKESFPLTVTSAQKNPTAFYLCASSMTGQGADTIYFGEGSWLTVV.

The chain employs TRBV27 and TRBJ1-6; possible D gene TRBD1, 5 bases. Per the germline V gene, CDR1 is MNHEY and CDR2 is SMNVEV (reference sequence). V lost 3 bases to trimming and J lost 7 bases, with 13 bases between them. The CDR3 runs 15 residues. CDR3 nucleotide sequence: TGTGCCAGCAGTTTCGAGGGCAAGGGGAATTCACCCCTCCACTTT. Protein: CASSFEGKGNSPLHF.

The chain combines TRBV29-1 with TRBJ1-5; D gene uncertain. This CDR3 comprises 14 residues. V gave up 6 bases and J gave up 6 bases, with 18 bases separating them. Per the germline V gene, CDR1 is SQVTM and CDR2 is ANQGSEA. Written as DNA, the CDR3 is TGCAGCGTCGTACCCGAGGGCGTTTCTCAGCCCCAGCATTTT. As protein: CSVVPEGVSQPQHF.